Below, 17 T cell receptor beta chains from the same sample are listed, as sequenced in a study of CD8 T cells in ankylosing spondylitis. Findings and caveats of the study: A motif in TCR beta, a set of under ten highly homologous variants, appeared characteristic of ankylosing spondylitis blood.

A single record per CDR3 protein comes from TCRdb applying MiXCR to the 5' RACE reads. The sample records around 390,000 distinct CDR3 sequences, approximately 20% being singletons. Their cognate antigens are unknown. Sequences were obtained from blood, either unsorted or a sorted T cell fraction (not recorded which). These receptors came from a male donor with ankylosing spondylitis.

The chain links TRBV20-1 to TRBJ2-7; the match to TRBD2 covers 11 bases. The germline gives CDR1 DFQATT, CDR2 SNEGSKA (reference sequence). J was trimmed by 2 bases and V by 4 bases; bases with no gene match: 7. The CDR3 runs to 15 residues. The CDR3 loop reads CSAINLAGGTYEQYF. The DNA for the CDR3 is TGCAGTGCTATTAATCTAGCGGGAGGCACCTACGAGCAGTACTTC.

The sample holds a few counts of this clonotype. The chain carries TRBV4-2 and TRBJ2-6; D call uncertain. The CDR3 totals 15 residues. V lost 1 base and J 0 bases, leaving 4 bases between the germline ends. Germline V gene data show CDR1 as LGHNA and CDR2 as YNFKEQ. CDR3 protein: CASSQGGSGANVLTF. CDR3 nucleotide sequence: TGTGCCAGCAGCCAAGGGGGCTCTGGGGCCAACGTCCTGACTTTC.

The rearrangement links TRBV12-3 or TRBV12-4 to TRBJ2-3; TRBD2 agrees at 12 bases. V lost 6 bases, J lost 2 bases, and 6 bases stayed unmatched. CDR3 size: 16 residues. CDR3 residues: CASRPTSGSPTDTQYF. The DNA for the CDR3 is TGTGCCAGCAGGCCGACTAGCGGGAGTCCCACAGATACGCAGTATTTT.

The J gene is TRBJ2-7, the V gene TRBV16, with D unclear. CDR3 length: 13 amino acids. Trimming stripped 4 bases from V and 1 base from J, with 8 bases between. Germline V gene lookup returns CDR1 KGHSY and CDR2 FQNENV. CDR3 nucleotides: TGTGCCAGCAGCCCCCAACGGTCCTACGAGCAGTACTTC. It is translated as CASSPQRSYEQYF.

V usage is TRBV6-2 or TRBV6-3 and J usage is TRBJ2-7, with TRBD2 matching over 11 bases. The CDR3 consists of 15 residues. J gave up 3 bases and V 5 bases, and 6 bases lay outside the gene matches. From germline, CDR1 is MNHEY and CDR2 SVGEGT. As DNA, the CDR3 is TGTGCCAGCAGTAGACTAGCGGGAAAAGTCTACGAGCAGTACTTC. This sequence encodes CASSRLAGKVYEQYF.

Many counts were recorded for this clonotype. This rearrangement joins TRBV18 to TRBJ1-1, with D possibly TRBD1 on 6 matching bases. V dropped 10 bases and J dropped 3 bases, with 18 bases sitting between them. Germline CDR1 KGHSH, CDR2 LQKENI. This CDR3 is built from 14 residues. CDR3 nucleotide sequence: TGTGCCACCGCACAAGGGGGGGGGCACACTGAAGCTTTCTTT. Translating gives CATAQGGGHTEAFF.

The rearrangement joins TRBV20-1 to TRBJ1-2; no definite D call. This CDR3 region has 13 residues. The V end lost 4 bases, the J end lost 1 base, and 10 bases lay between the germline ends. Per the germline V gene, CDR1 is DFQATT and CDR2 is SNEGSKA (reference sequence). The CDR3 DNA reads as TGCAGTGCTAAGTTTGGGGTTAACTATGGCTACACCTTC. Encoded protein: CSAKFGVNYGYTF.

As DNA, the CDR3 is TGTGCCAGTAGTACCCGGGTTCGGTCTGAAGCTTTCTTT. This encodes CASSTRVRSEAFF. V usage is TRBV19 and J usage is TRBJ1-1; D is undetermined. Germline V gene data show CDR1 as LNHDA and CDR2 as SQIVND (reference sequence). V was shortened by 4 bases and J by 6 bases, with 12 bases between the two germline ends. This CDR3 is built from 13 residues.

This clonotype has only a few counts. This sequence joins TRBV20-1 and TRBJ2-7; D is unresolved. This CDR3 is built from 11 residues. Between the trimmed V and J ends, which lost 0 bases and 4 bases, there was a span of 4 bases. Germline CDR1 DFQATT, CDR2 SNEGSKA (reference sequence). Here the CDR3 DNA reads TGCAGTGCTAGAGAGGAGTACGAGCAGTACTTC. Translation: CSAREEYEQYF.

The CDR3 protein is CASSRGVMNTDTQYF. Here the CDR3 DNA reads TGTGCCAGCAGTCGAGGGGTGATGAACACAGATACGCAGTATTTT. V gene TRBV6-1 combines with J gene TRBJ2-3, with D perhaps given as TRBD1 or TRBD2 (5 bases each). The CDR3 sequence is 15 residues long. Germline V lookup: CDR1 MNHNS, CDR2 SASEGT. V was shortened by 5 bases and J by 2 bases, with 14 bases between the two germline ends.

The chain joins TRBV20-1 to TRBJ1-6; D ambiguous. Trimming removed 0 bases from V and 10 bases from J, with 7 bases in between. This CDR3 comprises 12 residues. Germline values: CDR1 DFQATT, CDR2 SNEGSKA (reference sequence). This CDR3 reads CSARDLWSPLHF. The CDR3 DNA reads as TGCAGTGCTAGAGATCTCTGGTCACCCCTCCACTTT.

The chain links TRBV28 to TRBJ2-3; D is tentatively TRBD1 or TRBD2 (5 bases each). Germline CDR1 is MDHEN and CDR2 is SYDVKM. This CDR3 is 15 amino acids long. Trimming stripped 6 bases from V and 2 bases from J, with 15 bases between. Written as DNA, the CDR3 is TGTGCCAGCAGCGCGCCTGGGGGTTCCACAGATACGCAGTATTTT. Its translation is CASSAPGGSTDTQYF. Supplemented by reference TRBV28 and TRBJ2-3, the full variable domain reads DVKVTQSSRYLVKRTGEKVFLECVQDMDHENMFWYRQDPGLGLRLIYFSYDVKMKEKGDIPEGYSVSREKKERFSLILESASTNQTSMYLCASSAPGGSTDTQYFGPGTRLTVL.

There are many counts of this clonotype. V is TRBV12-3 or TRBV12-4 and J is TRBJ2-2; D is unresolved. V shed 3 bases and J shed 0 bases, with 8 bases lying between them. The CDR3 loop spans 15 amino acids. The CDR3 region is CASSFKTANTGELFF. CDR3 coding DNA: TGTGCCAGCAGTTTTAAAACCGCGAACACCGGGGAGCTGTTTTTT.

This clonotype was found a few times. V usage is TRBV29-1 and J usage is TRBJ2-3, with 8 positions matching TRBD1. The CDR3 loop spans 19 amino acids. Germline V CDR1 and CDR2: SQVTM, ANQGSEA. Trimming took 8 bases from V and 6 from J; bases not matched to a gene: 28. CDR3 bases: TGCAGCATTCAACGTGGAGTAGCCCCGCTACCGACAGGGGCGGATACGCAGTATTTT. Residues: CSIQRGVAPLPTGADTQYF.

The chain links TRBV3-1 to TRBJ1-5, with no clear D. The CDR3 is made up of 14 amino acids. The V gene's germline CDR1 is LGHDT and CDR2 YNNKEL (reference sequence). V was pared by 2 bases and J by 7 bases, with 12 bases between. CDR3 amino acids: CASSQPPPGQPQHF. In DNA form, the CDR3 reads TGTGCCAGCAGCCAACCCCCTCCGGGCCAGCCCCAGCATTTT.

This clonotype has only a few counts. The rearrangement uses TRBV3-1 and TRBJ2-5; D unresolved. This CDR3 spans 15 amino acids. The germline V gene has CDR1 LGHDT and CDR2 YNNKEL (reference sequence). V lost 1 base and J 0 bases, leaving 9 bases between the germline ends. In nucleotides, the CDR3 is TGTGCCAGCAGCCAAGGCGCCAGCGACCAAGAGACCCAGTACTTC. It translates to CASSQGASDQETQYF.

In its sample, this clonotype was seen once. The chain is built from TRBV29-1 and TRBJ2-1; perhaps TRBD2 as D (5 bases). This CDR3 contains 13 residues. Germline loops: CDR1 SQVTM, CDR2 ANQGSEA. Between the trimmed V and J ends, which lost 4 bases and 7 bases, there was a span of 14 bases. The CDR3, as DNA: TGCAGCGTTGTACCGAAGAGGGTGAATGAGCAGTTCTTC. Translating gives CSVVPKRVNEQFF.